Each of the 19 T cell receptor beta chains below was sequenced from the same sample in a study of blood T cell repertoires in COVID-19 (dated by TCRdb to 2020 to 2021). The library was prepared using the immunoSEQ multiplex PCR assay. The immuneACCESS repertoire file appears here via TCRdb, limited to in-frame rearrangements. These files lack a portion of the clones; in checked studies, under half of the deficit traces to unresolved V genes, and the cause of the others is not known. The sample includes 100,000 to 130,000 clones, with about 80% observed a single time. Approximately 4.5% of the sample lies in the top ten. The sample was peripheral blood. The receptors stem from a man between 70 and 80 years old with acute or convalescent COVID-19.

The V and J genes are TRBV12-5 and TRBJ1-5; 10 bases align to TRBD1. The CDR3 is 15 residues long. The germline V gene has CDR1 LGHNT and CDR2 FRNRAP. The trim removed 1 base at V and 10 bases at J, leaving 7 bases unmatched. The CDR3 sequence is CASGLGAGQGTPQHF. The CDR3 DNA is TGTGCTAGTGGTTTGGGCGCGGGACAGGGGACCCCCCAGCATTTT.

The chain combines TRBV7-3 with TRBJ2-3; TRBD2 is a possible D gene (5 bases). The CDR3 sequence is 14 residues long. V dropped 6 bases and J dropped 1 base, with 11 bases sitting between them. CDR1 is SGHTA, CDR2 FQGTGA, per germline. CDR3 nucleotide sequence: TGTGCCAGCAGTAGTTACGGGGGCACAGATACGCAGTATTTT. It is translated as CASSSYGGTDTQYF. The whole variable domain, remainder taken from reference TRBV7-3 and TRBJ2-3, is GAGVSQTPSNKVTEKGKYVELRCDPISGHTALYWYRQSLGQGPEFLIYFQGTGAADDSGLPNDRFFAVRPEGSVSTLKIQRTERGDSAVYLCASSSYGGTDTQYFGPGTRLTVL.

The chain couples TRBV19 to TRBJ2-7; 11 positions match TRBD1. The junction had 8 bases not matched to a gene; V was cut back by 1 base and J by 3 bases. Germline values: CDR1 LNHDA, CDR2 SQIVND (reference sequence). This CDR3 spans 17 amino acids. CDR3 DNA sequence: TGTGCCAGTAGTATAGTTGGCCGGGACAGGGGGAACTACGAGCAGTACTTC. This translates into CASSIVGRDRGNYEQYF.

The V gene is TRBV2, the J gene TRBJ1-1; D is unclear. V was trimmed by 4 bases and J by 0 bases, leaving 12 bases between them. The germline CDR1 and CDR2 sequences are SNHLY and FYNNEI. The CDR3 is made up of 15 amino acids. CDR3 protein: CASSGSTGLNTEAFF. CDR3 sequence (DNA): TGTGCCAGCAGTGGATCGACGGGATTGAACACTGAAGCTTTCTTT. Full variable domain (remainder filled in from reference TRBV2 and TRBJ1-1): EPEVTQTPSHQVTQMGQEVILRCVPISNHLYFYWYRQILGQKVEFLVSFYNNEISEKSEIFDDQFSVERPDGSNFTLKIRSTKLEDSAMYFCASSGSTGLNTEAFFGQGTRLTVV.

V usage is TRBV6-1 and J usage is TRBJ1-1, with D maybe TRBD1 (5 bases). The CDR3 contains 13 residues. Germline V gene sequence: CDR1 MNHNS, CDR2 SASEGT. Between the trimmed V and J ends, which lost 4 bases and 4 bases, there was a span of 10 bases. For the CDR3, the DNA is TGTGCCAGCAGTGCACAGGCCCTCACTGAAGCTTTCTTT. Encoded protein: CASSAQALTEAFF.

This clone was found a few times. This sequence joins TRBV3-1 (or the pseudogene TRBV3-2) and TRBJ1-6; no clear D gene. This CDR3 contains 13 residues. The V end was cut by 5 bases, the J end by 8 bases, with 10 bases between. Germline CDR1 and CDR2: LGHDT and YNNKEL (reference sequence). Here the CDR3 DNA reads TGTGCCAGCAGCTTCCAGTTGGATTCACCCCTCCACTTT. Amino acid sequence: CASSFQLDSPLHF.

The chain combines TRBV7-2 with TRBJ2-3; 10 nucleotides line up with TRBD1. CDR3 size: 16 residues. Looked up from germline, CDR1 is SGHTA and CDR2 is FQGNSA. V gave up 5 bases and J gave up 3 bases; unmatched junction bases: 8. Here the CDR3 DNA reads TGTGCCAGCAGCGCCCAAAAGGGACAGGGGACAGATACGCAGTATTTT. Translating gives CASSAQKGQGTDTQYF.

This chain connects TRBV27 to TRBJ2-7; 7 bases fit TRBD2. V gave up 4 bases and J gave up 0 bases; unmatched junction bases: 3. Germline loops: CDR1 MNHEY, CDR2 SMNVEV (reference sequence). The CDR3 runs 14 residues. The CDR3 coding sequence is TGTGCCAGCAGTTCTAGCGGTTTCTCCTACGAGCAGTACTTC. It specifies CASSSSGFSYEQYF.

There are a few counts of this clone. Other DNA sequences from this sample encode an identical CDR3 as well. This chain connects TRBV18 to TRBJ1-1; maybe TRBD1 (5 bases). V dropped 6 bases and J dropped 0 bases, with 5 bases sitting between them. This CDR3 has 12 residues. Germline V gives CDR1 KGHSH, CDR2 LQKENI. In DNA, the CDR3 is TGTGCCAGCTCGACAGTGAACACTGAAGCTTTCTTT. Residues: CASSTVNTEAFF.

The V gene is TRBV28, the J gene TRBJ2-7; 10 bases match TRBD1. Germline lookup yields CDR1 MDHEN and CDR2 SYDVKM. J was trimmed by 1 base and V by 2 bases; bases with no gene match: 5. CDR3 size: 16 residues. The CDR3 DNA sequence: TGTGCCAGCAGTTTAGAGGGACAGGGGTTTTCCTACGAGCAGTACTTC. It is translated as CASSLEGQGFSYEQYF.

The chain combines TRBV14 with TRBJ2-1; 8 positions match TRBD1. CDR1 and CDR2 (germline): SGHDN, FVKESK. The J segment lost 0 bases and the V segment lost 1 base, leaving 5 bases of the junction unmatched. The CDR3 has 17 amino acids. The CDR3 region is CASSQARTGSSYNEQFF. The CDR3 nucleotides read TGTGCCAGCAGCCAAGCCAGGACAGGGAGCTCCTACAATGAGCAGTTCTTC. Using reference TRBV14 and TRBJ2-1 for the parts outside the CDR3, the full variable domain is EAGVTQFPSHSVIEKGQTVTLRCDPISGHDNLYWYRRVMGKEIKFLLHFVKESKQDESGMPNNRFLAERTGGTYSTLKVQPAELEDSGVYFCASSQARTGSSYNEQFFGPGTRLTVL.

The gene calls are TRBV5-1 and TRBJ2-3; 11 bases are a match to TRBD2. The germline V gene has CDR1 SGHRS and CDR2 YFSETQ. The CDR3 runs to 15 residues. Losses at the gene ends were 6 bases for V and 4 bases for J; bases not matched to a gene: 7. CDR3 sequence: CASKETSGAPDTQYF. The CDR3 region has the DNA TGCGCCAGCAAGGAGACTAGCGGGGCCCCAGATACGCAGTATTTT.

This clone was counted between two and nine times. This rearrangement joins TRBV6-5 to TRBJ1-2; 10 bases map to TRBD1. There are 14 residues in the CDR3. With V trimmed by 6 bases and J by 7 bases, 8 bases remained unmatched. CDR1 is MNHEY, CDR2 SVGAGI, per germline. CDR3 nucleotide sequence: TGTGCCAGCAGCCCGGGACAGGGGCTAGGTGGCTACACCTTC. Its protein is CASSPGQGLGGYTF.

This clone was seen a few times. V usage is TRBV14 and J usage is TRBJ1-2; the match to TRBD1 covers 8 bases. V shed 4 bases, J shed 1 base, and the junction held 5 bases outside the gene matches. The CDR3 is 15 residues long. Germline V lookup: CDR1 SGHDN, CDR2 FVKESK. The CDR3 coding sequence is TGTGCCAGCAGCCCAACAGGGGGATATAACTATGGCTACACCTTC. It translates to CASSPTGGYNYGYTF.

This clone was found once. The V and J genes are TRBV7-6 and TRBJ2-2; 7 nucleotides match TRBD2. The V gene's germline CDR1 is SGHVS and CDR2 FNYEAQ. This CDR3 has 17 residues. V lost 5 bases and J lost 1; bases outside the gene matches: 10. In nucleotides, the CDR3 is TGTGCCAGCAGCGGTTTGTTGGGCGGGGGGAACACCGGGGAGCTGTTTTTT. This translates into CASSGLLGGGNTGELFF.

The J gene is TRBJ2-6, the V gene TRBV11-2; tentatively, D is TRBD2 (6 bases). Germline V lookup: CDR1 SGHAT, CDR2 FQNNGV. V shed 9 bases and J shed 0 bases, with 18 bases lying between them. CDR3 length equals 17 residues. Here the CDR3 reads CASRGLGHFSGANVLTF. CDR3 coding DNA: TGTGCCAGTAGGGGACTGGGGCACTTCTCTGGGGCCAACGTCCTGACTTTC.

On this clone itself: At one of its ends the junction is not consistent with the germline gene, which may arise from a read error. V usage is TRBV4-1 and J usage is TRBJ1-1; 7 nucleotides line up with TRBD1. Germline V CDR1 and CDR2: MGHRA, YSYEKL. This CDR3 spans 17 amino acids. The CDR3 spells CASSEDTGVSVNTEAFF. In DNA, the CDR3 is TGCGCCAGCAGCGAAGACACAGGGGTTTCTGTGAACACTGAAGCTTTCTTT.

The count of this clone is one. The junction shows a germline mismatch at one end, possibly a read error. The chain combines TRBV5-6 with TRBJ2-2; D might be TRBD2 (6 bases). The CDR3 is 13 amino acids. Germline CDR1 and CDR2: SGHDT and YYEEEE. CDR3 bases: TGTGCCAGCAACTTGTGGGGGGCCGGGGAGCTGTTTTTT. Its protein is CASNLWGAGELFF. The whole variable domain, remainder taken from reference TRBV5-6 and TRBJ2-2, is DAGVTQSPTHLIKTRGQQVTLRCSPKSGHDTVSWYQQALGQGPQFIFQYYEEEERQRGNFPDRFSGHQFPNYSSELNVNALLLGDSALYLCASNLWGAGELFFGEGSRLTVL.

The J gene is TRBJ1-4, the V gene TRBV10-3; TRBD1 agrees at 9 bases. The J segment lost 7 bases and the V segment lost 10 bases, leaving 10 bases of the junction unmatched. The CDR3 consists of 14 residues. Germline V gene sequence: CDR1 ENHRY, CDR2 SYGVKD. The CDR3 reads CATGTGQGGEKLFF. The CDR3, as DNA: TGTGCCACTGGAACGGGACAGGGTGGTGAAAAACTGTTTTTT.